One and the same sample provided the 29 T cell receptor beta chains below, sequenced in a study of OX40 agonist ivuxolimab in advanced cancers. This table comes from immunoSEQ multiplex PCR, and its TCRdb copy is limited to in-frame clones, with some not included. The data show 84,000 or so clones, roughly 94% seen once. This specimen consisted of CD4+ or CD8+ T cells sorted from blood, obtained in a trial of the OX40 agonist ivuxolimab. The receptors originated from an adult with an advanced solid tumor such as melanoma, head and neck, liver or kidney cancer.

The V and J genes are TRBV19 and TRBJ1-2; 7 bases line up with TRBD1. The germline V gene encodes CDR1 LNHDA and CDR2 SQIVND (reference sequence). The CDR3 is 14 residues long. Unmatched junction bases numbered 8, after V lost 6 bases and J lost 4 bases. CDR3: CASSSTGSGYGYTF. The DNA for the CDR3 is TGTGCCAGTAGCTCGACAGGGTCGGGCTATGGCTACACCTTC.

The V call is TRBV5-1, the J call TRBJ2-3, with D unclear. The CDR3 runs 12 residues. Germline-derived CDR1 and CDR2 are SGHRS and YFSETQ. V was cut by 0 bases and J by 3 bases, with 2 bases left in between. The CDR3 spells CASSLVTDTQYF. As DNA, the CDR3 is TGCGCCAGCAGCTTGGTGACAGATACGCAGTATTTT.

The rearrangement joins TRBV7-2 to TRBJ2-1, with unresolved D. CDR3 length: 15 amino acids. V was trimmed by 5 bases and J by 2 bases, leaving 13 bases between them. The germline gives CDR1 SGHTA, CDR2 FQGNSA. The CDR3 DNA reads TGTGCCAGCAGCCCGACCCCTACCCCCTACAATGAGCAGTTCTTC. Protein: CASSPTPTPYNEQFF.

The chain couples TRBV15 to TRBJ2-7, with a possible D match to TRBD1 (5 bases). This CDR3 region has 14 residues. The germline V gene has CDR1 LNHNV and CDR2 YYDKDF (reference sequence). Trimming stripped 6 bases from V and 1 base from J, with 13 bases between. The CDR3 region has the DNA TGTGCCACCAGGGCTCTGGCAGGGTCCTACGAGCAGTACTTC. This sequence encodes CATRALAGSYEQYF. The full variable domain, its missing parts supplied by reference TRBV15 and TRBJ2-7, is DAMVIQNPRYQVTQFGKPVTLSCSQTLNHNVMYWYQQKSSQAPKLLFHYYDKDFNNEADTPDNFQSRRPNTSFCFLDIRSPGLGDTAMYLCATRALAGSYEQYFGPGTRLTVT.

The CDR3 is CASSYGLAGGRETQYF. The CDR3 DNA is TGTGCCAGCAGTTACGGACTAGCGGGAGGACGGGAGACCCAGTACTTC. The chain links TRBV6-5 to TRBJ2-5, with 14 bases identical to TRBD2. CDR1 MNHEY and CDR2 SVGAGI come from the germline V gene. The CDR3 is made up of 16 amino acids. Germline trimming cut 2 bases from V and 5 bases from J; bases unmatched to any gene: 4.

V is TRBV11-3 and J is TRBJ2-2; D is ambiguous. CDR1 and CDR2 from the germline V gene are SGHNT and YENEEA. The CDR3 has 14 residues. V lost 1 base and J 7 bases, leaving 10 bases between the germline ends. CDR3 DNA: TGTGCCAGCAGCTTAGTCCTCGTTGGCGGGGAGCTGTTTTTT. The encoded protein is CASSLVLVGGELFF.

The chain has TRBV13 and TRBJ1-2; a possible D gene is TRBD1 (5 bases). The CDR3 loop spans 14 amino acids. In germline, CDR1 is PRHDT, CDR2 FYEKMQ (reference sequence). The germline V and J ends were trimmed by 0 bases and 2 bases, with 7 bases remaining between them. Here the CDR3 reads CASSLGTDNYGYTF. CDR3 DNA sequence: TGTGCCAGCAGCTTAGGGACAGACAACTATGGCTACACCTTC.

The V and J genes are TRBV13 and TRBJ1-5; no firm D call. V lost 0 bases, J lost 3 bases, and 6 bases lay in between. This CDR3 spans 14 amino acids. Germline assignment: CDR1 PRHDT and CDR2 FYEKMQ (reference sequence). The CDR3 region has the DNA TGTGCCAGCAGCTTAGGACAGACCAATCAGCCCCAGCATTTT. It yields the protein CASSLGQTNQPQHF.

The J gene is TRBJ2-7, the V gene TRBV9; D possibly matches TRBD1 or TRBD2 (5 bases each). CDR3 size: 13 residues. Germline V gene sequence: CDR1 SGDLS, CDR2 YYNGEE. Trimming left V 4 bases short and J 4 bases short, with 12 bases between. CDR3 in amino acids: CASSRDGGYEQYF. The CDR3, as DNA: TGTGCCAGCAGCCGGGACGGTGGGTACGAGCAGTACTTC.

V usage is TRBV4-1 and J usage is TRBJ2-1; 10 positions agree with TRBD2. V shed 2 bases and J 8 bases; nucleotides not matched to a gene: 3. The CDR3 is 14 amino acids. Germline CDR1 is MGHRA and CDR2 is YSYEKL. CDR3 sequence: CASSQQREGYEQFF. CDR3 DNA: TGCGCCAGCAGCCAACAGCGGGAGGGTTATGAGCAGTTCTTC.

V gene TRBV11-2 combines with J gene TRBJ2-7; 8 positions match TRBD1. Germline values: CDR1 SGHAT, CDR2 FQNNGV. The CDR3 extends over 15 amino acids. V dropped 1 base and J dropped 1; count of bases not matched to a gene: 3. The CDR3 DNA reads TGTGCCAGCAGCTTAGCCCAGGGGGCGTCCTACGAGCAGTACTTC. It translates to CASSLAQGASYEQYF.

This CDR3 is CASSPSAGGDEQYF. Written as DNA, the CDR3 is TGTGCCAGCAGCCCGAGTGCGGGGGGGGACGAGCAGTACTTC. The chain combines TRBV11-3 with TRBJ2-7, with 9 nucleotides matching TRBD2. The CDR3 runs to 14 residues. CDR1 and CDR2 from the germline V gene are SGHNT and YENEEA. After removal of 5 bases from V and 5 bases from J, the junction contained 7 bases not matched to a gene.

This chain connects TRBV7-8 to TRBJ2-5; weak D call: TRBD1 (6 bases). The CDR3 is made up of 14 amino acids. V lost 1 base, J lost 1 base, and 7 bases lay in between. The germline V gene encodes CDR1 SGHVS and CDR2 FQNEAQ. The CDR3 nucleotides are TGTGCCAGCAGCTTAGGCAGGGGCCAAGAGACCCAGTACTTC. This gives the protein CASSLGRGQETQYF.

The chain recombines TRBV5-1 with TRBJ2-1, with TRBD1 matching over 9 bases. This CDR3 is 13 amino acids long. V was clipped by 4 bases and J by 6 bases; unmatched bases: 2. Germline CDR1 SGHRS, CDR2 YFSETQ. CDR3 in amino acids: CASSVDRGNEQFF. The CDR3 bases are TGCGCCAGCAGCGTGGACAGGGGCAATGAGCAGTTCTTC.

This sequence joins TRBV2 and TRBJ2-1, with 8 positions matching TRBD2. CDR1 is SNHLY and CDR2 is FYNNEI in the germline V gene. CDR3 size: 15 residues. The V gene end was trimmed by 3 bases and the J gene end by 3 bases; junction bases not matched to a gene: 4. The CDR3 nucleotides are TGTGCCAGCAGTGATGGACTAGCTAACTACAATGAGCAGTTCTTC. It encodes CASSDGLANYNEQFF.

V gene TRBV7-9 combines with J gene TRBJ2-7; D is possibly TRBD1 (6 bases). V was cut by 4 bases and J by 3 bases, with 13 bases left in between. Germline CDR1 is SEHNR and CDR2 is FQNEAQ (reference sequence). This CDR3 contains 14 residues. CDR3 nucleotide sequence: TGTGCCAGCAGCTCGGGACACCGGATCTACGAGCAGTACTTC. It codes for CASSSGHRIYEQYF.

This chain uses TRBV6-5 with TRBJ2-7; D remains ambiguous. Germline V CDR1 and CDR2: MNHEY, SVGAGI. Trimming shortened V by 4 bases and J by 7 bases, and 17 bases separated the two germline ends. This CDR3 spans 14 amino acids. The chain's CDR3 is CASSLETPFGEQYF. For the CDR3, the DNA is TGTGCCAGCAGTTTAGAGACTCCCTTCGGGGAGCAGTACTTC.

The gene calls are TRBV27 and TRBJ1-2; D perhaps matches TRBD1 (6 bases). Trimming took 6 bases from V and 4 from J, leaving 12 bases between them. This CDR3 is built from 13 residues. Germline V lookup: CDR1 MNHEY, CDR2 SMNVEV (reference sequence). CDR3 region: CASRSGTLYGYTF. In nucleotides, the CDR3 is TGTGCCAGCAGAAGCGGGACACTCTATGGCTACACCTTC.

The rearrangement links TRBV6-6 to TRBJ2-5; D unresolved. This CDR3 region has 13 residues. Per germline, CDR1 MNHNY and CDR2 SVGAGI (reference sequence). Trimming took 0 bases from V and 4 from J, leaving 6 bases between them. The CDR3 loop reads CASSYSALETQYF. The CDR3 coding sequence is TGTGCCAGCAGTTACTCGGCGTTAGAGACCCAGTACTTC.

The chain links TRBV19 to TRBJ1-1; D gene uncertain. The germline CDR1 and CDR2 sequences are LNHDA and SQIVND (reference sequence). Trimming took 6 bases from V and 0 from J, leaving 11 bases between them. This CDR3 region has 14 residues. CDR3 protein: CASSSQLLNTEAFF. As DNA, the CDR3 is TGTGCCAGTAGCTCACAGTTGTTGAACACTGAAGCTTTCTTT.

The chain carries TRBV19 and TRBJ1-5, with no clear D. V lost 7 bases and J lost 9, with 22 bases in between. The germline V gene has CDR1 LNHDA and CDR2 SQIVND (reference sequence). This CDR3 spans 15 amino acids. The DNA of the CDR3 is TGTGCCAGTATGAACAGTATTTACGAAAAAAGGCCCCAGCATTTT. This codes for CASMNSIYEKRPQHF.

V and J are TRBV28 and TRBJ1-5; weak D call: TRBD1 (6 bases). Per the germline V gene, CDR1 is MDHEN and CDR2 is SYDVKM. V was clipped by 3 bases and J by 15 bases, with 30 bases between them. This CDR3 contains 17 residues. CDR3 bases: TGTGCCAGCAGTTTTGGAGATACAGGGTCCTCAGGCGTCTGGCCGCATTTT. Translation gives CASSFGDTGSSGVWPHF.

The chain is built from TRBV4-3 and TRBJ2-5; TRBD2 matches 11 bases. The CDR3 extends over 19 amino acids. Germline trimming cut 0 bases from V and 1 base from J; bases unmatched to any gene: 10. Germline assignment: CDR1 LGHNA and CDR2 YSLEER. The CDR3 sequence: CASSQEGFAGTSGQETQYF. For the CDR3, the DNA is TGCGCCAGCAGCCAAGAAGGCTTCGCGGGGACTAGCGGCCAAGAGACCCAGTACTTC.

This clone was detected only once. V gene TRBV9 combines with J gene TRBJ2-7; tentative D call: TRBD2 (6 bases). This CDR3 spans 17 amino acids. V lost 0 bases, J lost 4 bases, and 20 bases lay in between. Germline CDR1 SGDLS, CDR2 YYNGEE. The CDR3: CASSVVNGTFAQYEQYF. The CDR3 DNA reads TGTGCCAGCAGCGTAGTCAATGGGACTTTCGCCCAGTACGAGCAGTACTTC.

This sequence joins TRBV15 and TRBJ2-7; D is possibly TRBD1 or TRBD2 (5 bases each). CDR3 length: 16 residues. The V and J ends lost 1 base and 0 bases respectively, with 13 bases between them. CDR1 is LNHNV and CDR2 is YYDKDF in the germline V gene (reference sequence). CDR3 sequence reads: CATSRAGTESSYEQYF. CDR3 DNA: TGTGCCACCAGCAGAGCAGGGACGGAGAGCTCCTACGAGCAGTACTTC. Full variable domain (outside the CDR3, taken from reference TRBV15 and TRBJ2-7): DAMVIQNPRYQVTQFGKPVTLSCSQTLNHNVMYWYQQKSSQAPKLLFHYYDKDFNNEADTPDNFQSRRPNTSFCFLDIRSPGLGDTAMYLCATSRAGTESSYEQYFGPGTRLTVT.

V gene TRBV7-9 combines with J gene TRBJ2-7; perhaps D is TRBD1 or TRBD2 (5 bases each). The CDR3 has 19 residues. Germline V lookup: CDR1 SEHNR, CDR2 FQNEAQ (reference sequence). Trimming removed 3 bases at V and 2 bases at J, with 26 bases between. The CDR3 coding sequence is TGTGCCAGCAGCTTCAGCCAGACCCATTACGGGGCGGATACCTACGAGCAGTACTTC. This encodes CASSFSQTHYGADTYEQYF.

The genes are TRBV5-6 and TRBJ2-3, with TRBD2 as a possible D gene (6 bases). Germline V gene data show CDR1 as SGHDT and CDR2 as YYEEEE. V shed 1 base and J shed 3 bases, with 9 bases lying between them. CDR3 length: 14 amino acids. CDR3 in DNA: TGTGCCAGCAGCTTGATGGGGAGGACAGATACGCAGTATTTT. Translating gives CASSLMGRTDTQYF.

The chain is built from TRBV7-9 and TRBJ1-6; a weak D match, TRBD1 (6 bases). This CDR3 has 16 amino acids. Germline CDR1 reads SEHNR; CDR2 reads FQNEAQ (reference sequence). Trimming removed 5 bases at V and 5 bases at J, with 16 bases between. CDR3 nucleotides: TGTGCCAGCAGCCGAGACCTGGACAGAGATAATTCACCCCTCCACTTT. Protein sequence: CASSRDLDRDNSPLHF.

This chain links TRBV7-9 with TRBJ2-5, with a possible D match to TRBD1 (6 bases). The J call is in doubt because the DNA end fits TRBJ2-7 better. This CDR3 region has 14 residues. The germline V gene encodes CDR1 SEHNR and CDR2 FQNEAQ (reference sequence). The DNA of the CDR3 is TGTGCCAGCAGCTTAACAGGGAATCCCTACGAGCAGTACTTC. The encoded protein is CASSLTGNPYEQYF.